This TCR beta chain was observed in a study of T cell responses to AZD1222 COVID-19 vaccine. A remark on this clone: Its antigen is as yet unknown.

Study-level findings and limits: Seropositive AZD1222 recipients at baseline numbered only five or six. Without day 14 samples, only post-peak T cell repertoires were studied. Donor demographics were predominantly white British with a female majority; clonal diversity may be underestimated. Reportedly, nearly half the spike-specific TCRs target unmutated variant regions.

Profiling relied on immunoSEQ multiplex PCR, and the TCRdb table lists in-frame clones only, not all of them. The sample has approximately 89,000 clones; approximately 90% are singletons. In germline, CDR1 is MNHEY, CDR2 SMNVEV (reference sequence). Trimming took off 10 bases at V and 2 bases at J, with 14 bases between the two ends. The CDR3 has 13 amino acids. The sequence was obtained from an adult who received the AZD1222 COVID-19 vaccine. The chain carries TRBV27 and TRBJ1-2; D not resolved. The source material was peripheral blood, sampled 28 days after the second AZD1222 dose. The CDR3 protein is CATSGPENYGYTF. CDR3 sequence (DNA): TGTGCCACCTCGGGTCCCGAAAACTATGGCTACACCTTC.